A selection of T cell receptor beta chains follows, all from one sample in a study of control samples from healthy donors and cancer patients. The repertoire was sequenced with immunoSEQ multiplex PCR; TCRdb's copy has only in-frame clones and lacks some. The sample shows 110,000 or so clones, around 89% of them seen only once. The sequenced material came from blood. These receptors all come from a woman aged 45 to 65 in good health. The CDR3 runs from the conserved cysteine through the conserved F or W. The D gene is left open where the match is weak. Clone size is given for some rows only: seen once, a few or many times, or a class if the clone is expanded.

d_call	v_call	j_call	clone_size	cdr3_aa	cdr3_nt
TRBD1	TRBV4-1	TRBJ1-2	NA	CASSLGQGAYGYTF	TGCGCCAGCAGCCTCGGACAGGGGGCGTATGGCTACACCTTC
TRBD1	TRBV30	TRBJ1-6	NA	CAWSRAPGTENSPLHF	TGTGCCTGGAGTAGGGCCCCCGGGACAGAAAATTCACCCCTCCACTTT
NA	TRBV19	TRBJ1-3	NA	CASSMTSSGNTIYF	TGTGCCAGTAGTATGACGAGCTCTGGAAACACCATATATTTT
NA	TRBV4-3	TRBJ1-4	NA	CASSQEIGRNEKLFF	TGCGCCAGCAGCCAAGAGATCGGAAGAAATGAAAAACTGTTTTTT
TRBD1	TRBV6-5	TRBJ2-1	NA	CASSSQGQGRNEQFF	TGTGCCAGCAGTTCCCAGGGACAGGGCCGAAATGAGCAGTTCTTC
NA	TRBV18	TRBJ1-1	NA	CASSPWAQEGTEAFF	TGTGCCAGCTCACCCTGGGCACAGGAGGGGACTGAAGCTTTCTTT
TRBD1	TRBV5-1	TRBJ1-5	NA	CASRFGTGGNQPQHF	TGCGCCAGCAGGTTTGGGACAGGGGGCAATCAGCCCCAGCATTTT
NA	TRBV27	TRBJ2-5	NA	CASSLSSRGPETQYF	TGTGCCAGCAGTTTAAGTAGCAGAGGCCCAGAGACCCAGTACTTC
TRBD1	TRBV19	TRBJ2-4	NA	CASSIITGAGAKNIQYF	TGTGCCAGTAGTATAATAACAGGGGCGGGAGCCAAAAACATTCAGTACTTC
TRBD1	TRBV6-6	TRBJ1-4	NA	CASSLGQGDEKLFF	TGTGCCAGCAGCCTGGGACAGGGTGATGAAAAACTGTTTTTT
NA	TRBV30	TRBJ1-5	NA	CAWSQVWGPDQPQHF	TGTGCCTGGAGTCAAGTGTGGGGGCCCGATCAGCCCCAGCATTTT
NA	TRBV9	TRBJ2-3	once	CASRAGSLTDTQYF	TGTGCCAGCCGCGCGGGTTCCCTCACAGATACGCAGTATTTT
TRBD2	TRBV19	TRBJ2-2	NA	CASSRSGTNTGELFF	TGTGCCAGTAGTAGGAGCGGGACGAACACCGGGGAGCTGTTTTTT
TRBD1	TRBV2	TRBJ1-2	NA	CARDRGNYGYTF	TGTGCCAGAGACAGGGGGAACTATGGCTACACCTTC
NA	TRBV5-6	TRBJ2-7	NA	CASSLSRGSVSYEQYF	TGTGCCAGCAGCTTAAGTCGGGGAAGTGTATCGTACGAGCAGTACTTC
NA	TRBV6-1	TRBJ2-1	NA	CASSDEGGPRRINEQFF	TGTGCCAGCAGTGATGAGGGGGGGCCACGAAGAATAAATGAGCAGTTCTTC
NA	TRBV27	TRBJ1-2	NA	CASSFGGNVNSGYTF	TGTGCCAGCAGTTTCGGGGGGAACGTGAATAGCGGCTACACCTTC
NA	TRBV27	TRBJ1-5	NA	CASSLGDLQPQHF	TGTGCCAGCAGTTTGGGGGATCTTCAGCCCCAGCATTTT
NA	TRBV11-2	TRBJ1-1	NA	CASSPARREAFF	TGTGCCAGCAGCCCGGCGCGTCGGGAGGCTTTCTTT
NA	TRBV7-6	TRBJ2-2	NA	CASSLAGVDELFF	TGTGCCAGCAGCTTAGCGGGTGTTGACGAGCTGTTTTTT
NA	TRBV12-3/TRBV12-4	TRBJ2-5	once	CASSPPGTETQYF	TGTGCCAGCAGTCCGCCGGGGACAGAGACCCAGTACTTC
NA	TRBV7-2	TRBJ1-3	NA	CASRPRQGFFSGNTIYF	TGTGCCAGCAGACCTCGGCAGGGTTTCTTCTCTGGAAACACCATATATTTT
NA	TRBV30	TRBJ1-3	once	CAWIKGGAGGNTIYF	TGTGCCTGGATAAAAGGGGGTGCGGGAGGAAACACCATATATTTT
NA	TRBV6-5	TRBJ2-2	NA	CASSYDRTGELFF	TGTGCCAGCAGTTACGATCGAACCGGGGAGCTGTTTTTT
NA	TRBV30	TRBJ1-5	NA	CAWSVSTGRNQPQHF	TGTGCCTGGAGTGTATCGACCGGGAGGAATCAGCCCCAGCATTTT
NA	TRBV20-1	TRBJ1-2	NA	CSGSSNYGYTF	TGCAGTGGAAGTAGTAACTATGGCTACACCTTC
NA	TRBV29-1	TRBJ1-2	once	CSVAGLGGYTF	TGCAGCGTTGCGGGATTAGGTGGCTACACCTTC
NA	TRBV11-3	TRBJ1-3	NA	CASSGGPSSGNTIYF	TGTGCCAGCAGCGGCGGACCGAGCTCTGGAAACACCATATATTTT
NA	TRBV7-8	TRBJ1-2	NA	CASSLVGGSHANYGYTF	TGTGCCAGCAGCTTAGTCGGGGGGAGCCACGCTAACTATGGCTACACCTTC
NA	TRBV7-2	TRBJ2-1	NA	CASSLGWGPFYNEQFF	TGTGCCAGCAGCTTAGGCTGGGGGCCATTCTACAATGAGCAGTTCTTC
TRBD1	TRBV6-6	TRBJ1-2	NA	CASSRGQGGYTF	TGTGCCAGCAGCCGAGGACAGGGTGGCTACACCTTC
NA	TRBV29-1	TRBJ2-7	NA	CSVVWGSSYEQYF	TGCAGCGTTGTATGGGGGAGCTCCTACGAGCAGTACTTC
NA	TRBV19	TRBJ2-1	NA	CASRDGGSSYNEQFF	TGTGCCAGTAGGGACGGGGGAAGCTCCTACAATGAGCAGTTCTTC
NA	TRBV28	TRBJ1-5	NA	CASSSAGLGVQHF	TGTGCCAGCAGTTCGGCGGGGCTTGGAGTCCAGCATTTT
TRBD1	TRBV15	TRBJ1-5	NA	CATSRDRVQVSTGADQPQHF	TGTGCCACCAGCAGAGATAGGGTCCAAGTCAGTACAGGGGCTGATCAGCCCCAGCATTTT
NA	TRBV21-1	TRBJ1-1	NA	CASSMLTRDTEAFF	TGTGCCAGCAGCATGCTAACCCGGGACACTGAAGCTTTCTTT
NA	TRBV6-5	TRBJ2-1	NA	CASGHPSYNEQFF	TGTGCCAGCGGACATCCCTCCTACAATGAGCAGTTCTTC
NA	TRBV5-1	TRBJ1-1	NA	CASSLIAVSVNTEAFF	TGCGCCAGCAGCTTGATCGCCGTCAGCGTGAACACTGAAGCTTTCTTT
TRBD1	TRBV11-1	TRBJ1-2	once	CASSLGTGAGYGYTF	TGTGCCAGCAGCTTAGGGACAGGCGCGGGCTATGGCTACACCTTC
TRBD1	TRBV19	TRBJ1-2	NA	CASSRMGTGANYGYTF	TGTGCCAGTAGTCGAATGGGGACAGGGGCTAACTATGGCTACACCTTC
NA	TRBV10-2	TRBJ1-1	few	CASIQGTEAFF	TGCGCCAGCATTCAGGGCACTGAAGCTTTCTTT